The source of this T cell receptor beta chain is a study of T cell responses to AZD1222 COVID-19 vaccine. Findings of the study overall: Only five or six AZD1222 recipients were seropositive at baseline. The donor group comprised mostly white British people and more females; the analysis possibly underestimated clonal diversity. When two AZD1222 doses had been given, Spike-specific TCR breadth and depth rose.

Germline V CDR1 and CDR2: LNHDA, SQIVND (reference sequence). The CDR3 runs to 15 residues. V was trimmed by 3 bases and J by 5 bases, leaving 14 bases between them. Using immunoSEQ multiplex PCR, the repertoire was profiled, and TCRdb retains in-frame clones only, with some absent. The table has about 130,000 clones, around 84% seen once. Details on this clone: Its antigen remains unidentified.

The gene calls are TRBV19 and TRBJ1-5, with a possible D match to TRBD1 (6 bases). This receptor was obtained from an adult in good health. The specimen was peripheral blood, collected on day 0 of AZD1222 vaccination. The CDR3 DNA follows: TGTGCCAGTAGTATGGGTGTGGGACAACATCAGCCCCAGCATTTT. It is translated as CASSMGVGQHQPQHF.